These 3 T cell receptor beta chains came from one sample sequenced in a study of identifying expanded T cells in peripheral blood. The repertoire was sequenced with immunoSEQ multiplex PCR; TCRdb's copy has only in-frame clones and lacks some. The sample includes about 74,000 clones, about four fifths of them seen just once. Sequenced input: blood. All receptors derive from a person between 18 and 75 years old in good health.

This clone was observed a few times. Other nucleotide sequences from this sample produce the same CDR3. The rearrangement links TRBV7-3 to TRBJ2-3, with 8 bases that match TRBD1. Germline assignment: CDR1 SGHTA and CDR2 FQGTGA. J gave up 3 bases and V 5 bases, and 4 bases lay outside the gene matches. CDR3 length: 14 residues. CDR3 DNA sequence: TGTGCCAGCAGCCGAGGACAGGGTACAGATACGCAGTATTTT. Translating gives CASSRGQGTDTQYF. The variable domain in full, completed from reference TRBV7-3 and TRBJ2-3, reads GAGVSQTPSNKVTEKGKYVELRCDPISGHTALYWYRQSLGQGPEFLIYFQGTGAADDSGLPNDRFFAVRPEGSVSTLKIQRTERGDSAVYLCASSRGQGTDTQYFGPGTRLTVL.

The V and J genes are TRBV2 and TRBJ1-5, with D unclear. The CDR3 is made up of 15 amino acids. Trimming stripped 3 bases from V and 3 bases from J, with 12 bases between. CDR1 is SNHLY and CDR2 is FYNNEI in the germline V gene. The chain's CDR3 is CASSDLDGYNQPQHF. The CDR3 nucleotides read TGTGCCAGCAGTGATCTAGACGGGTACAATCAGCCCCAGCATTTT.

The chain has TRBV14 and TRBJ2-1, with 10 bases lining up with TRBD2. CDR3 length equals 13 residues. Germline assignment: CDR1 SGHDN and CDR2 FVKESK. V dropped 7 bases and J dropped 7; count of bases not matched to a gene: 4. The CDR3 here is CASKASGSNEQFF. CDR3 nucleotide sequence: TGTGCCAGCAAGGCTAGCGGGAGTAATGAGCAGTTCTTC.